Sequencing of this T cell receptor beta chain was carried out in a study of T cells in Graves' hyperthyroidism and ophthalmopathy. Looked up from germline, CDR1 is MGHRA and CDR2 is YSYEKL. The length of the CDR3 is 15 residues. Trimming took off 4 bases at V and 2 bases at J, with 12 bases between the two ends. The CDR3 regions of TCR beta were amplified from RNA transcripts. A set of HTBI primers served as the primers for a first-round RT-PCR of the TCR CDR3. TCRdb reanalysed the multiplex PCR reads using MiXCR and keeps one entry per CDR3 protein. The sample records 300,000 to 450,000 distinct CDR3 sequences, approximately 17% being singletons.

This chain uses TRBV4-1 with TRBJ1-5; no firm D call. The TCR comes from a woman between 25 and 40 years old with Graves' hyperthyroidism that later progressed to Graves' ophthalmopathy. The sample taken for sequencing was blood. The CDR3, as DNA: TGCGCCAGCAGCCCTGGTCTTATGGGCAATCAGCCCCAGCATTTT. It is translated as CASSPGLMGNQPQHF.